These 20 T cell receptor beta chains originate from one sample sequenced in a study of T cells in Graves' hyperthyroidism and ophthalmopathy. The TCR beta CDR3 regions underwent amplification using RNA transcripts as the source. HTBI primers drove first-round RT-PCR of the TCR CDR3. MiXCR, applied by TCRdb to the multiplex PCR reads, yields one record per CDR3 protein. The data hold approximately 150,000 distinct CDR3 sequences, with over 7.5% observed a single time. The sequencing input was blood. Every receptor here comes from a woman aged 18-29 years with Graves' hyperthyroidism that later progressed to Graves' ophthalmopathy.

This clonotype appeared many times. V and J are TRBV27 and TRBJ2-7, with 16 bases identical to TRBD2. Germline loops: CDR1 MNHEY, CDR2 SMNVEV (reference sequence). The CDR3 has 17 residues. The V gene end was trimmed by 0 bases and the J gene end by 4 bases; junction bases not matched to a gene: 3. The CDR3: CASSLSGLAGGRYEQYF. CDR3 bases: TGTGCCAGCAGTTTATCGGGACTAGCGGGAGGGCGTTACGAGCAGTACTTC.

This clonotype was observed at least ten times. This chain links TRBV2 with TRBJ1-5; tentatively, D is TRBD1 (6 bases). Germline lookup yields CDR1 SNHLY and CDR2 FYNNEI. This CDR3 comprises 14 residues. V was cut by 3 bases and J by 4 bases, with 10 bases left in between. The CDR3 region is CASSDEGGNQPQHF. The CDR3 DNA reads as TGTGCCAGCAGTGACGAGGGGGGGAATCAGCCCCAGCATTTT.

In its sample, this clonotype was seen many times. The chain combines TRBV2 with TRBJ2-2, with 7 bases identical to TRBD2. CDR1 SNHLY and CDR2 FYNNEI come from the germline V gene. The CDR3 extends over 12 amino acids. V shed 8 bases and J 6 bases; nucleotides not matched to a gene: 3. DNA for the CDR3: TGTGCCAGCGGGGGGGGAGCCGGGGAGCTGTTTTTT. Protein: CASGGGAGELFF.

The V and J genes are TRBV5-8 and TRBJ1-5; 8 bases agree with TRBD1. CDR3 length: 16 amino acids. J gave up 7 bases and V 4 bases, and 13 bases lay outside the gene matches. CDR1 is SGHTS and CDR2 is YDEGEE in the germline V gene. The CDR3 DNA is TGTGCCAGCAGCCCCCCGTGGGACAGGTTCTCCCAGCCCCAGCATTTT. It codes for CASSPPWDRFSQPQHF.

In this sample, this clonotype turned up many times. This rearrangement joins TRBV6-1 to TRBJ1-5, with 7 bases aligning to TRBD1. The CDR3 loop spans 14 amino acids. The germline V gene has CDR1 MNHNS and CDR2 SASEGT. The V and J ends lost 7 bases and 1 base, in that order; junction bases with no gene match: 4. The CDR3 protein is CASKTGSSNQPQHF. For the CDR3, the DNA is TGTGCCAGCAAGACAGGGTCGAGCAATCAGCCCCAGCATTTT.

In this sample, this clonotype turned up a few times. The chain employs TRBV7-7 and TRBJ2-5; D is undetermined. CDR3 length equals 13 residues. Germline lookup yields CDR1 SSHAT and CDR2 FNYEAQ (reference sequence). Trimming took 3 bases from V and 3 from J, leaving 8 bases between them. For the CDR3, the DNA is TGTGCCAGCAGCTTCTCTAGTAAAGAGACCCAGTACTTC. Translating it yields CASSFSSKETQYF.

The rearrangement links TRBV11-3 to TRBJ2-3; 11 bases fit TRBD2. Germline V gives CDR1 SGHNT, CDR2 YENEEA. The V and J ends lost 5 bases and 0 bases, in that order; junction bases with no gene match: 7. The CDR3 consists of 17 residues. CDR3 DNA: TGTGCCAGCAGCGCCCTGACTAGCGGGACTAGCACAGATACGCAGTATTTT. Translating it yields CASSALTSGTSTDTQYF.

The chain links TRBV19 to TRBJ2-5, with a tentative D call TRBD2 (5 bases). CDR1 is LNHDA, CDR2 SQIVND, per germline (reference sequence). V was shortened by 3 bases and J by 5 bases, with 16 bases between the two germline ends. CDR3 length: 15 residues. CDR3 amino acids: CASSIQRDIGETQYF. Written as DNA, the CDR3 is TGTGCCAGTAGTATCCAGAGGGATATTGGGGAGACCCAGTACTTC.

Many counts were recorded for this clonotype. J is TRBJ1-2 and V is TRBV30; no clear D. Germline V gene lookup returns CDR1 GTSNPN and CDR2 SVGIG (reference sequence). The CDR3 runs 15 residues. V was pared by 0 bases and J by 2 bases, with 13 bases between. CDR3 nucleotide sequence: TGTGCCTGGAGTGTGTTAGGCCAGGAGAACTATGGCTACACCTTC. Translated: CAWSVLGQENYGYTF.

This clonotype was counted a few times. This chain joins TRBV9 and TRBJ2-1; no definite D call. The CDR3 has 14 residues. V dropped 0 bases and J dropped 0 bases, with 4 bases sitting between them. The V gene's germline CDR1 is SGDLS and CDR2 YYNGEE. The CDR3 DNA follows: TGTGCCAGCAGCGTAGTTGGCTCCTACAATGAGCAGTTCTTC. Its protein product is CASSVVGSYNEQFF.

The chain couples TRBV4-2 to TRBJ1-1, with D possibly TRBD1 on 6 matching bases. Per germline, CDR1 LGHNA and CDR2 YNFKEQ. The CDR3 sequence is 17 residues long. The V gene lost 3 bases and the J gene lost 1 base, with 18 bases spanning the gap. The CDR3 is CASSHFSRDTPNTEAFF. The CDR3 DNA is TGTGCCAGCAGCCATTTTTCCCGGGACACACCGAACACTGAAGCTTTCTTT.

For this clonotype: This may arise from a read error, as a much more abundant clone is one base away. The chain links TRBV6-2 or TRBV6-3 to TRBJ2-1, with a tentative D call TRBD1 (6 bases). CDR1 MNHEY and CDR2 SVGEGT come from the germline V gene. The CDR3 contains 16 residues. V dropped 2 bases and J dropped 4 bases, with 15 bases sitting between them. CDR3 loop: CASSYGLAGEYNEQFF. CDR3 DNA sequence: TGTGCCAGCAGTTACGGTTTGGCAGGGGAGTACAATGAGCAGTTCTTC.

This clonotype was recorded many times. This chain links TRBV30 with TRBJ1-6, with 9 bases matching TRBD1. V was clipped by 4 bases and J by 7 bases; unmatched bases: 2. CDR3 length: 13 amino acids. CDR1 and CDR2 from the germline V gene are GTSNPN and SVGIG (reference sequence). In DNA, the CDR3 is TGTGCCTGGACAGGACAGGGGAATTCACCCCTCCACTTT. It specifies CAWTGQGNSPLHF.

This clonotype appeared many times. This chain joins TRBV7-3 and TRBJ2-3; D is uncertain. V shed 5 bases and J shed 2 bases, with 14 bases lying between them. This CDR3 spans 15 amino acids. CDR1 SGHTA and CDR2 FQGTGA come from the germline V gene. As DNA, the CDR3 is TGTGCCAGCAGCCAACACAACACCTTCACAGATACGCAGTATTTT. This translates into CASSQHNTFTDTQYF.

The rearrangement links TRBV6-1 to TRBJ2-3, with 7 bases matching TRBD2. The CDR3 runs 14 residues. Germline assignment: CDR1 MNHNS and CDR2 SASEGT. V shed 5 bases, J shed 4 bases, and the junction held 6 bases outside the gene matches. The CDR3 nucleotides are TGTGCCAGCAGTCTCAGCGGGACGTCAGATACGCAGTATTTT. It codes for CASSLSGTSDTQYF.

This clonotype showed up just a few times. The chain combines TRBV16 with TRBJ1-3, with a weak D call TRBD1 (6 bases). V shed 4 bases and J shed 2 bases, with 12 bases lying between them. Per germline, CDR1 KGHSY and CDR2 FQNENV. The CDR3 totals 15 residues. The CDR3 coding sequence is TGTGCCAGCAGCCTGGAGGGGGGAACTGGAAACACCATATATTTT. It specifies CASSLEGGTGNTIYF.

The chain couples TRBV5-1 to TRBJ2-3, with a tentative D call TRBD2 (5 bases). This CDR3 region has 16 residues. The V end lost 0 bases, the J end lost 0 bases, and 11 bases lay between the germline ends. Germline CDR1 and CDR2: SGHRS and YFSETQ. In nucleotides, the CDR3 is TGCGCCAGCAGCTTGGTTCCTAGCTCTAGCACAGATACGCAGTATTTT. Its protein is CASSLVPSSSTDTQYF.

This clonotype was recorded many times. This chain uses TRBV20-1 with TRBJ2-3, with TRBD2 matching 9 bases. The germline V gene has CDR1 DFQATT and CDR2 SNEGSKA (reference sequence). V lost 0 bases to trimming and J lost 8 bases; unmatched junction nucleotides: 15. The CDR3 is 17 residues long. The CDR3 reads CSARDGDGGLAGFTQYF. For the CDR3, the DNA is TGCAGTGCTAGAGATGGAGATGGGGGACTAGCTGGGTTTACGCAGTATTTT.

This clonotype was picked up many times. V gene TRBV7-9 combines with J gene TRBJ2-5; no firm D call. The CDR3 is made up of 14 amino acids. Per germline, CDR1 SEHNR and CDR2 FQNEAQ (reference sequence). The V end was cut by 1 base, the J end by 4 bases, with 10 bases between. CDR3 sequence (DNA): TGTGCCAGCAGCTTAGGGAGCGCAGGAGAGACCCAGTACTTC. Its protein is CASSLGSAGETQYF.

At least ten counts were recorded for this clonotype. The DNA of the CDR3 is TGTGCCAGCAGTTTATTTGGATTCGTCTCCTACGAGCAGTACTTC. Translation gives CASSLFGFVSYEQYF. The chain combines TRBV28 with TRBJ2-7; D is uncertain. Trimming took 1 base from V and 0 from J, leaving 10 bases between them. The germline gives CDR1 MDHEN, CDR2 SYDVKM. The CDR3 length is 15 residues.